Below, one T cell receptor (beta chain) is given with its context. The antigen is not known. The data belong to a study of CD8 T cells in ankylosing spondylitis. The CDR3 consists of 15 residues. Germline CDR1 and CDR2: KGHSH and LQKENI. J was trimmed by 15 bases and V by 6 bases; bases with no gene match: 19. Study results and limitations: Ankylosing spondylitis blood appeared to be characterized by a TCR beta motif of under 10 highly homologous variants. Reports say disease-linked clones showed up significantly more in matched ankylosing spondylitis synovial fluid.

Libraries of TCR beta came from quantitative 5'-RACE with molecular barcodes. One entry per CDR3 protein, called by TCRdb with MiXCR from the 5' RACE reads. The sample has some 400,000 distinct CDR3 sequences, about a fifth seen once; the top ten hold less than 20%. Sequencing was done on a sample of blood, either unsorted or a sorted T cell fraction (not recorded which). The source is a male donor with ankylosing spondylitis. The chain employs TRBV18 and TRBJ2-1, with 8 bases identical to TRBD2. The chain's CDR3 is CASSPPGLARLDGFF. The CDR3 nucleotides are TGTGCCAGCTCCCCCCCCGGACTAGCCCGACTCGATGGGTTCTTC.